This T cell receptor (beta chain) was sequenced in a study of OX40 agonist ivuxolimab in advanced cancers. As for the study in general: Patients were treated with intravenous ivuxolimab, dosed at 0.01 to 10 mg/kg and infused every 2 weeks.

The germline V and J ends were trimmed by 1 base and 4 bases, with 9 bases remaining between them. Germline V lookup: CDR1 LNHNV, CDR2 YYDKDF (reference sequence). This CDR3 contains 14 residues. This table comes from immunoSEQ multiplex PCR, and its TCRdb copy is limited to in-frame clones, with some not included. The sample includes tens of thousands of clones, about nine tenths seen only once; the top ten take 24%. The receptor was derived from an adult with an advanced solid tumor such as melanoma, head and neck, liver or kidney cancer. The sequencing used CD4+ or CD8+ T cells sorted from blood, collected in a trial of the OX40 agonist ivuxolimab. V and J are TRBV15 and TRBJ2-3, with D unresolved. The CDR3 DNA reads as TGTGCCACCAGCAGAGTTCCTGCTCCAGATACGCAGTATTTT. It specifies CATSRVPAPDTQYF.